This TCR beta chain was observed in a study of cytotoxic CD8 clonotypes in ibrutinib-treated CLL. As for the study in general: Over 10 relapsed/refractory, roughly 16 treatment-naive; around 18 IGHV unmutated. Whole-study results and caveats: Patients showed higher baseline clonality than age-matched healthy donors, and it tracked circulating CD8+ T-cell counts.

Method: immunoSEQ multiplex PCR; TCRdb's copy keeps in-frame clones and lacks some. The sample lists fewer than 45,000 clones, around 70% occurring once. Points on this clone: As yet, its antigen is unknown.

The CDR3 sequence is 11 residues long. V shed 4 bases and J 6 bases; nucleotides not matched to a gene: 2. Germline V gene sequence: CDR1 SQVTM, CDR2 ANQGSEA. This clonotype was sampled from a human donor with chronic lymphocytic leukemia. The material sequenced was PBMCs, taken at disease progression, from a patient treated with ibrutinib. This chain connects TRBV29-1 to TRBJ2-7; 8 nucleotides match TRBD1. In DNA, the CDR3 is TGCAGCGTTGTGGACAGGGTCGAGCAGTACTTC. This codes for CSVVDRVEQYF.